Each of the 25 T cell receptor beta chains below was sequenced from the same sample in a study of T-cell memory formation after mild COVID-19. TCRdb re-derived calls from the 5' RACE reads in MiXCR, one entry per CDR3 protein. The table records a few hundred thousand distinct CDR3 sequences, roughly 26% of them present only once. The sequenced material came from PBMCs or a T cell subset sorted from them (not recorded which). The receptors stem from an adult woman who had mild COVID-19 (a few samples of this study predate the infection). Cell type and time point are not known.

The V and J genes are TRBV6-6 and TRBJ2-5; no firm D call. The CDR3 is 12 residues long. Germline CDR1 and CDR2: MNHNY and SVGAGI (reference sequence). V was shortened by 7 bases and J by 5 bases, with 11 bases between the two germline ends. The CDR3 region is CASTAEEETQYF. CDR3 DNA: TGTGCCAGCACGGCCGAGGAGGAGACCCAGTACTTC.

This clonotype was seen a few times. The V and J genes are TRBV4-1 and TRBJ2-3, with 8 bases identical to TRBD1. With 4 bases clipped from V and 2 bases from J, the junction kept 5 bases outside the gene matches. There are 15 residues in the CDR3. Germline loops: CDR1 MGHRA, CDR2 YSYEKL. The CDR3 coding sequence is TGCGCCAGCAGCCCAGGGGGCAGAATCACAGATACGCAGTATTTT. The encoded protein is CASSPGGRITDTQYF.

The J gene is TRBJ2-7, the V gene TRBV20-1; 8 bases are shared with TRBD1. V lost 3 bases and J lost 4; bases outside the gene matches: 8. CDR3 length equals 14 residues. CDR1 and CDR2 (germline): DFQATT, SNEGSKA (reference sequence). CDR3 in amino acids: CSARAGQDFYEQYF. CDR3 in DNA: TGCAGTGCTAGGGCGGGACAGGACTTTTACGAGCAGTACTTC.

This clonotype was detected a few times. The V call is TRBV18, the J call TRBJ2-1; perhaps TRBD2 as D (5 bases). Germline CDR1 and CDR2: KGHSH and LQKENI. Trimming pared 6 bases from V and 6 bases from J, leaving 12 bases between. The CDR3 is 13 amino acids. CDR3 protein: CASSRTSANEQFF. The CDR3 DNA follows: TGTGCCAGCTCGAGAACTAGTGCCAATGAGCAGTTCTTC.

The chain employs TRBV7-2 and TRBJ1-2; a weak D match, TRBD1 (6 bases). Germline V lookup: CDR1 SGHTA, CDR2 FQGNSA. V was pared by 5 bases and J by 6 bases, with 16 bases between. There are 14 residues in the CDR3. CDR3 amino acids: CASSPGSGANGYTF. As DNA, the CDR3 is TGTGCCAGCAGCCCCGGGTCAGGGGCAAATGGCTACACCTTC. The entire variable domain, with the rest obtained from reference TRBV7-2 and TRBJ1-2, is as follows: GAGVSQSPSNKVTEKGKDVELRCDPISGHTALYWYRQSLGQGLEFLIYFQGNSAPDKSGLPSDRFSAERTGGSVSTLTIQRTQQEDSAVYLCASSPGSGANGYTFGSGTRLTVV.

The genes are TRBV5-1 and TRBJ2-3; no definite D call. This CDR3 has 15 amino acids. Germline CDR1 is SGHRS and CDR2 is YFSETQ. The V end was cut by 4 bases, the J end by 4 bases, with 16 bases between. CDR3 sequence reads: CASSPGPSGADTQYF. In DNA form, the CDR3 reads TGCGCCAGCAGCCCGGGCCCTTCAGGCGCAGATACGCAGTATTTT.

This sequence joins TRBV7-9 and TRBJ1-4, with D perhaps TRBD1 (6 bases). Germline assignment: CDR1 SEHNR and CDR2 FQNEAQ (reference sequence). V was pared by 5 bases and J by 2 bases, with 9 bases between. CDR3 size: 14 residues. CDR3 residues: CASSGQSTNEKLFF. CDR3 in DNA: TGTGCCAGCAGCGGACAGTCTACTAATGAAAAACTGTTTTTT. Combining the CDR3 with reference TRBV7-9 and TRBJ1-4 gives the whole variable domain DTGVSQNPRHKITKRGQNVTFRCDPISEHNRLYWYRQTLGQGPEFLTYFQNEAQLEKSRLLSDRFSAERPKGSFSTLEIQRTEQGDSAMYLCASSGQSTNEKLFFGSGTQLSVL.

The chain couples TRBV27 to TRBJ2-7, with 10 positions matching TRBD2. The CDR3 is made up of 16 amino acids. After removal of 0 bases from V and 4 bases from J, the junction contained 6 bases not matched to a gene. The germline V gene has CDR1 MNHEY and CDR2 SMNVEV (reference sequence). The CDR3 nucleotides are TGTGCCAGCAGTTTATCCCCCGGGACTAGCGCGTACGAGCAGTACTTC. This codes for CASSLSPGTSAYEQYF.

The chain joins TRBV29-1 to TRBJ2-2; D ambiguous. Germline CDR1 reads SQVTM; CDR2 reads ANQGSEA. The CDR3 sequence is 12 residues long. Trimming removed 5 bases from V and 2 bases from J, with 6 bases in between. The chain's CDR3 is CSVPDNTGELFF. CDR3 DNA sequence: TGCAGCGTTCCAGACAACACCGGGGAGCTGTTTTTT.

This clonotype has a handful of counts. The chain has TRBV29-1 and TRBJ1-5; 10 positions agree with TRBD1. The length of the CDR3 is 17 residues. Germline assignment: CDR1 SQVTM and CDR2 ANQGSEA. V trimming: 6 bases; J trimming: 3 bases; junction bases outside the gene matches: 14. CDR3 bases: TGCAGCGTGTCCGGGACAGGGGACGAGAATGCCAATCAGCCCCAGCATTTT. Protein product: CSVSGTGDENANQPQHF.

The table lists this clonotype with a few counts. The rearrangement uses TRBV18 and TRBJ1-1, with 7 bases that match TRBD1. The CDR3 has 14 residues. V trimming: 0 bases; J trimming: 7 bases; junction bases outside the gene matches: 5. Germline V gene lookup returns CDR1 KGHSH and CDR2 LQKENI. CDR3 residues: CASSPPVQGLEAFF. CDR3 nucleotides: TGTGCCAGCTCACCACCGGTACAGGGGCTTGAAGCTTTCTTT.

The chain joins TRBV7-3 to TRBJ2-2, with D hard to call. This CDR3 has 13 residues. Trimming removed 3 bases from V and 4 bases from J, with 6 bases in between. Looked up from germline, CDR1 is SGHTA and CDR2 is FQGTGA. The CDR3, as DNA: TGTGCCAGCAGCTTTCAGGTCACCGGGGAGCTGTTTTTT. Its translation is CASSFQVTGELFF.

In this sample, this clonotype turned up a few times. V is TRBV6-1 and J is TRBJ1-3; tentative D call: TRBD1 (5 bases). The CDR3 is 17 amino acids. CDR1 is MNHNS and CDR2 is SASEGT in the germline V gene. Trimming pared 3 bases from V and 9 bases from J, leaving 24 bases between. In nucleotides, the CDR3 is TGTGCCAGCAGTGAGGGGGAAACAGGCCATCGGGATGTCACCATATATTTT. This codes for CASSEGETGHRDVTIYF.

V is TRBV29-1 and J is TRBJ2-7; 7 bases match TRBD1. This CDR3 contains 13 residues. CDR1 is SQVTM, CDR2 ANQGSEA, per germline. V gave up 2 bases and J gave up 4 bases; unmatched junction bases: 5. The CDR3 coding sequence is TGCAGCGTTGAATCTGGCAGGGGGTACGAGCAGTACTTC. This translates into CSVESGRGYEQYF.

In this sample, this clonotype turned up once. The V call is TRBV4-1, the J call TRBJ1-4, with 7 positions matching TRBD1. V lost 5 bases and J lost 2; bases outside the gene matches: 5. Germline values: CDR1 MGHRA, CDR2 YSYEKL. This CDR3 spans 15 amino acids. Here the CDR3 reads CASSARGGTNEKLFF. CDR3 nucleotides: TGCGCCAGCAGCGCCAGGGGGGGGACTAATGAAAAACTGTTTTTT.

This clonotype was seen at least ten times. V and J are TRBV4-2 and TRBJ2-4; no clear D. V dropped 0 bases and J dropped 6 bases, with 15 bases sitting between them. The CDR3 loop spans 16 amino acids. Per the germline V gene, CDR1 is LGHNA and CDR2 is YNFKEQ. The CDR3 region is CASSQEIRPGGNIQYF. The CDR3 DNA reads TGTGCCAGCAGCCAAGAAATCCGGCCCGGCGGAAACATTCAGTACTTC.

The chain joins TRBV5-1 to TRBJ2-5; the D gene is possibly TRBD1 (6 bases). Looked up from germline, CDR1 is SGHRS and CDR2 is YFSETQ. V lost 0 bases and J lost 4, with 16 bases in between. This CDR3 has 16 amino acids. The CDR3 spells CASSLVGQGKGETQYF. DNA for the CDR3: TGCGCCAGCAGCTTGGTGGGCCAGGGGAAAGGAGAGACCCAGTACTTC.

This clonotype was seen only a few times. CDR3 sequence: CSARPGLAAQETQYF. DNA of the CDR3: TGCAGTGCTAGGCCCGGACTAGCGGCCCAAGAGACCCAGTACTTC. The rearrangement links TRBV20-1 to TRBJ2-5, with 10 positions matching TRBD2. Germline V gene sequence: CDR1 DFQATT, CDR2 SNEGSKA (reference sequence). The CDR3 has 15 amino acids. After removal of 3 bases from V and 1 base from J, the junction contained 5 bases not matched to a gene.

The rearrangement links TRBV27 to TRBJ2-3, with D possibly being TRBD1 (6 bases). The CDR3 loop spans 15 amino acids. With 4 bases removed from V and 0 bases from J, the gap between germline ends came to 11 bases. The V gene's germline CDR1 is MNHEY and CDR2 SMNVEV (reference sequence). The CDR3 protein is CASSSYRVSTDTQYF. The CDR3 coding sequence is TGTGCCAGCAGTTCCTACAGGGTTAGCACAGATACGCAGTATTTT.

This clonotype was picked up a small number of times. The chain is built from TRBV7-2 and TRBJ1-2; no reliable D call. The germline V gene encodes CDR1 SGHTA and CDR2 FQGNSA. This CDR3 region has 12 residues. V gave up 6 bases and J gave up 8 bases, with 13 bases separating them. CDR3 region: CASSRPLGGYTF. CDR3 in DNA: TGTGCCAGCAGTCGCCCGTTGGGAGGCTACACCTTC.

CDR3: CASSIGGMYQETQYF. In DNA, the CDR3 is TGCGCCAGCAGCATTGGGGGGATGTACCAAGAGACCCAGTACTTC. The chain combines TRBV5-1 with TRBJ2-5, with D perhaps TRBD2 (6 bases). CDR1 is SGHRS, CDR2 YFSETQ, per germline. The CDR3 sequence is 15 residues long. V lost 4 bases, J lost 0 bases, and 13 bases lay in between.

This clonotype came up a few times. V gene TRBV4-3 combines with J gene TRBJ1-5, with D hard to call. Trimming stripped 0 bases from V and 4 bases from J, with 7 bases between. Germline lookup yields CDR1 LGHNA and CDR2 YSLEER. CDR3 length: 14 residues. The CDR3 bases are TGCGCCAGCAGCCAAGAATGGAGTAATCAGCCCCAGCATTTT. Residues: CASSQEWSNQPQHF.

This clonotype has a handful of counts. The genes are TRBV7-9 and TRBJ2-6; TRBD2 is a possible D gene (6 bases). V was clipped by 7 bases and J by 2 bases, with 15 bases between them. The germline V gene has CDR1 SEHNR and CDR2 FQNEAQ (reference sequence). CDR3 length: 16 residues. DNA for the CDR3: TGTGCCAGCACCCTGGTCGGGGGTACTGGGGCCAACGTCCTGACTTTC. Translation gives CASTLVGGTGANVLTF.

This clonotype occurred a few times. The chain has TRBV11-2 and TRBJ1-5, with D maybe TRBD1 (6 bases). Germline CDR1 SGHAT, CDR2 FQNNGV. The V and J ends lost 1 base and 4 bases respectively, with 14 bases between them. CDR3 size: 16 residues. CDR3 DNA sequence: TGTGCCAGCAGCTTAGGCTTGCAGGGGCTGAATCAGCCCCAGCATTTT. It is translated as CASSLGLQGLNQPQHF. Filled out from reference TRBV11-2 and TRBJ1-5, the complete variable domain reads EAGVAQSPRYKIIEKRQSVAFWCNPISGHATLYWYQQILGQGPKLLIQFQNNGVVDDSQLPKDRFSAERLKGVDSTLKIQPAKLEDSAVYLCASSLGLQGLNQPQHFGDGTRLSIL.

J is TRBJ2-3 and V is TRBV6-5; a weak D match, TRBD2 (7 bases). From germline, CDR1 is MNHEY and CDR2 SVGAGI. This CDR3 is built from 13 residues. Trimming removed 7 bases at V and 1 base at J, with 9 bases between. The CDR3 nucleotides are TGTGCCAGCACGCGGGGGCGCACAGATACGCAGTATTTT. Protein product: CASTRGRTDTQYF.